This T cell receptor (beta chain) was captured in a study of OX40 agonist ivuxolimab in advanced cancers. General notes on the study: Ivuxolimab was an agonistic, fully human IgG2 monoclonal antibody directed against OX40 (CD134), a costimulatory receptor. Intravenous ivuxolimab was administered to patients every 2 weeks at six dose levels: 0.01, 0.1, 0.3, 1.5, 3 and 10 mg/kg. In the dose-escalation cohort, nearly 85% of patients were male, and the mean age was around 60 years with a range of roughly 23 to 90. Partial responses occurred in three dose-escalation patients, of whom one had hepatocellular carcinoma and two had cutaneous melanoma. Peripheral TCRbeta sequencing aimed to test whether ivuxolimab altered TCR sequence diversity and caused clonal T-cell expansion. Prior anti-PD-1, anti-PD-L1 or anti-CTLA-4 therapy was permitted, and 40% to 50% of dose-escalation patients had received checkpoint inhibitors. The paper covers the monotherapy dose-escalation part of the phase I ivuxolimab trial, which included N ≈ 54 patients. Among the approximately 50 dose-escalation patients, approximately 20 had hepatocellular carcinoma, approximately 15 melanoma, 9 renal cell carcinoma and 9 head and neck cancer. What the research found in general, with its limitations: In the 0.1-3.0 mg/kg groups, partial responders were among the patients with the lowest normalized peripheral clonal expansion, particularly in CD8+ T cells. Low levels of normalized T-cell clonal expansion were also seen in some patients who did not respond. Which antigens the clonally expanded peripheral T cells were specific for was not determined. At doses from 0.1 to 3.0 mg/kg, clonal expansion was seen in both CD4+ and CD8+ blood T cells between baseline and week 6. After ivuxolimab, more expanded clones were found on average in CD8+ T cells than in CD4+ T cells.

To sequence the TCRbeta CDR3 region, genomic DNA was isolated from the sorted cells. The immunoSEQ Assay was used to sequence the TCRbeta CDR3 regions. TCRdb stores this immuneACCESS table with in-frame sequences only. Part of the clones is absent; in the studies checked, under half of the shortfall reflects unresolved V genes, and no reason is known for the rest. Counted in this sample were 35,000 to 55,000 clones; approximately 88% of them appeared once. The ten largest make up approximately 15% of the sample. From the cysteine through the phenylalanine, the CDR3 covers 12 amino acids. CDR3 DNA only is kept here, 36 bases in frame from base 1. Clipping removes 5 bases from V and 5 bases from J, with 2 as the unmatched junction base count. As encoded in the germline V gene (reference sequence), CDR1 is LNHDA while CDR2 is SQIVND. Patients with autoimmune disease history or receiving systemic immunosuppression were excluded from the trial. In every dose cohort, peripheral blood was drawn for TCR sequencing at baseline, cycle 4 day 1, and cycle 7 day 1. The samples were drawn from a first-in-human, open-label, multicenter phase I dose-escalation trial of ivuxolimab. Adults with locally advanced or metastatic head and neck squamous cell, hepatocellular, melanoma or renal cell carcinoma were enrolled in the trial. Before TCR sequencing, CD4+ T cells and CD8+ T cells from peripheral blood were sorted into separate populations.

A word on this clone: This clone's antigen is unknown. No per-base quality is available; no much larger clone lies one base away.

Sample: CD4+ or CD8+ T cells sorted from blood, taken in a trial of the OX40 agonist ivuxolimab. This clonotype was obtained from an adult with an advanced solid tumor such as melanoma, head and neck, liver or kidney cancer. The V and J segments used are TRBV19 and TRBJ1-1; the junction holds 7 bases that match TRBD1. Read as DNA, the sequence is TGTGCCAGTAGTCAGGGACAGACTGAAGCTTTCTTT. Its protein reads: CASSQGQTEAFF. Outside the CDR3, residues come from the reference TRBV19 and TRBJ1-1 proteins, so the full variable domain is: DGGITQSPKYLFRKEGQNVTLSCEQNLNHDAMYWYRQDPGQGLRLIYYSQIVNDFQKGDIAEGYSVSREKKESFPLTVTSAQKNPTAFYLCASSQGQTEAFFGQGTRLTVV.